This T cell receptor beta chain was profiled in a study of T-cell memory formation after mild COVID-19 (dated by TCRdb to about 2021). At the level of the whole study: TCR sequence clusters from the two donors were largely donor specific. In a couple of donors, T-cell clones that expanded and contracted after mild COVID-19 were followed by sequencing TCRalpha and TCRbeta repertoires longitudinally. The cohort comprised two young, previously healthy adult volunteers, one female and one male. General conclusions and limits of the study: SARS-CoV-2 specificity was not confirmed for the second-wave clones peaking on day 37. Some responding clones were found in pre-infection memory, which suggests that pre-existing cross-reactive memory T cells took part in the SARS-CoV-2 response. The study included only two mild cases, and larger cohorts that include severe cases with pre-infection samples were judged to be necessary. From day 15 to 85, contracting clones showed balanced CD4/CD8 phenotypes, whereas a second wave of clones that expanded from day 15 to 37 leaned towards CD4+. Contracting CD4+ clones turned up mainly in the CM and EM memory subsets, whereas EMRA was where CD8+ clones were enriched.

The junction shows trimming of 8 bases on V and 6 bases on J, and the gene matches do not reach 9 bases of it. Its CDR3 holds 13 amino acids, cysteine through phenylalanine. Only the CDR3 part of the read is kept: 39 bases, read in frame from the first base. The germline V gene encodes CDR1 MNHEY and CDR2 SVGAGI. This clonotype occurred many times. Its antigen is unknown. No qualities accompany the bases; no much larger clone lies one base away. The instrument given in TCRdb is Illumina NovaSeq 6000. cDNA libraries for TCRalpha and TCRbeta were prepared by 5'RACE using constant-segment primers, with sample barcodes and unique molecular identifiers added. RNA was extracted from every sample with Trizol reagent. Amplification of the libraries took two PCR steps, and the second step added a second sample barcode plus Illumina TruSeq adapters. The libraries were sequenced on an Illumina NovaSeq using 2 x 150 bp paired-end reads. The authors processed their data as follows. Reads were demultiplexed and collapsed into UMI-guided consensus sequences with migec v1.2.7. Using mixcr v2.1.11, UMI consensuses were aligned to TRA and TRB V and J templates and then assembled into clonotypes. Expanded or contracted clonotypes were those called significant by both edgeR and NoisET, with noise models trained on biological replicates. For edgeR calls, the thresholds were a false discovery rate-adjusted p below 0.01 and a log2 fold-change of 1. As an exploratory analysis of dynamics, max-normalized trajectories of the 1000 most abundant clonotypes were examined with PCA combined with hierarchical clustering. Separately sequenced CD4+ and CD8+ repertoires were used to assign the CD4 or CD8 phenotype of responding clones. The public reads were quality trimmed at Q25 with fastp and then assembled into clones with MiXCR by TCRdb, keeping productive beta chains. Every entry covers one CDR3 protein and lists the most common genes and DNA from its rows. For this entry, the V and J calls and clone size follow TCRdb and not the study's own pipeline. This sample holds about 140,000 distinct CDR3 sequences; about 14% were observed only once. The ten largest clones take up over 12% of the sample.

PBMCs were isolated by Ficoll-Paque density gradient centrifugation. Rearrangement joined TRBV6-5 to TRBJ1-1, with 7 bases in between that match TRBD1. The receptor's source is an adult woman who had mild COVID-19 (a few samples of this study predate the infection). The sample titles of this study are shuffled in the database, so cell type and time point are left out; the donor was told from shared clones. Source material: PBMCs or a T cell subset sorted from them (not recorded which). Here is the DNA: TGTGCCAGCGTCGACAGGGTGTTCGCTGAAGCTTTCTTT. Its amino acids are CASVDRVFAEAFF.